Shown below are 3 T cell receptor beta chains from a single sample sequenced in a study of blood T cell repertoires in COVID-19. Generated by immunoSEQ multiplex PCR, the TCRdb table keeps only in-frame clones and is missing some. The table lists 250,000 to 300,000 clones, 82% of them singletons. Material for sequencing was peripheral blood. All receptors come from a woman under 30 with acute or convalescent COVID-19.

The chain employs TRBV27 and TRBJ2-1, with D perhaps matching TRBD2 (5 bases). In germline, CDR1 is MNHEY, CDR2 SMNVEV (reference sequence). The CDR3 covers 13 residues. V lost 3 bases, J lost 5 bases, and 8 bases lay in between. The CDR3 sequence is CASSFWRDNEQFF. The CDR3 nucleotides are TGTGCCAGCAGTTTTTGGCGGGACAATGAGCAGTTCTTC.

The chain is built from TRBV4-3 and TRBJ2-2; 8 bases line up with TRBD1. V lost 0 bases, J lost 5 bases, and 8 bases stayed unmatched. The CDR3 length is 17 residues. The germline CDR1 and CDR2 sequences are LGHNA and YSLEER. CDR3 bases: TGCGCCAGCAGCCAAGATCTACAGGGGGATTATACCGGGGAGCTGTTTTTT. Amino acid sequence: CASSQDLQGDYTGELFF.

The chain recombines TRBV27 with TRBJ1-5; D gene uncertain. V shed 4 bases and J shed 0 bases, with 4 bases lying between them. CDR1 is MNHEY, CDR2 SMNVEV, per germline (reference sequence). The CDR3 loop spans 13 amino acids. In nucleotides, the CDR3 is TGTGCCAGCAGTTCACATAGCAATCAGCCCCAGCATTTT. It specifies CASSSHSNQPQHF.